The 32 T cell receptor beta chains presented below share a single source sample, sequenced in a study of T cell responses to AZD1222 COVID-19 vaccine. Using immunoSEQ multiplex PCR, the repertoire was profiled, and TCRdb retains in-frame clones only, with some absent. The sample contains about 73,000 clones, about nine tenths of which appear only once. The source was peripheral blood, collected on day 0 of AZD1222 vaccination. These receptors all stem from an adult in good health.

The rearrangement links TRBV7-9 to TRBJ2-7, with TRBD1 matching 11 bases. The CDR3 is made up of 16 amino acids. Per germline, CDR1 SEHNR and CDR2 FQNEAQ (reference sequence). V lost 4 bases to trimming and J lost 1 base; unmatched junction nucleotides: 6. The DNA for the CDR3 is TGTGCCAGCAGCTCCGGCGGGACAGGGGGTTCCTACGAGCAGTACTTC. Protein: CASSSGGTGGSYEQYF.

V usage is TRBV6-2 or TRBV6-3 and J usage is TRBJ2-1, with TRBD2 as a possible D gene (6 bases). In germline, CDR1 is MNHEY, CDR2 SVGEGT. This CDR3 has 16 residues. Trimming stripped 2 bases from V and 0 bases from J, with 11 bases between. CDR3 nucleotides: TGTGCCAGCAGTTACGACCGGGGGAGCTCCTACAATGAGCAGTTCTTC. Its protein product is CASSYDRGSSYNEQFF.

The rearrangement links TRBV19 to TRBJ2-7; 8 bases are shared with TRBD1. CDR3 length equals 15 residues. Germline V gene data show CDR1 as LNHDA and CDR2 as SQIVND (reference sequence). V gave up 3 bases and J gave up 2 bases; unmatched junction bases: 6. CDR3 amino acids: CASSIPGQVTYEQYF. The CDR3 DNA sequence: TGTGCCAGTAGTATTCCGGGACAGGTAACCTACGAGCAGTACTTC.

V and J are TRBV6-5 and TRBJ1-4; 9 bases match TRBD1. The CDR3 contains 13 residues. The trim removed 10 bases at V and 6 bases at J, leaving 6 bases unmatched. The V gene's germline CDR1 is MNHEY and CDR2 SVGAGI. CDR3 amino acids: CATSDRGHEKLFF. CDR3 nucleotide sequence: TGTGCCACCTCGGACAGGGGTCATGAAAAACTGTTTTTT.

This clone was seen more than once but under ten times. The chain combines TRBV19 with TRBJ2-7; D uncertain. CDR3 length: 11 amino acids. CDR1 LNHDA and CDR2 SQIVND come from the germline V gene (reference sequence). Trimming cost V 1 base and J 4 bases, with 2 bases left between them. The CDR3, as DNA: TGTGCCAGTAGTATAGGGTACGAGCAGTACTTC. Protein product: CASSIGYEQYF. Drawing the rest from reference TRBV19 and TRBJ2-7, the complete variable domain is DGGITQSPKYLFRKEGQNVTLSCEQNLNHDAMYWYRQDPGQGLRLIYYSQIVNDFQKGDIAEGYSVSREKKESFPLTVTSAQKNPTAFYLCASSIGYEQYFGPGTRLTVT.

The chain carries TRBV19 and TRBJ2-5; TRBD1 agrees at 8 bases. Germline CDR1 reads LNHDA; CDR2 reads SQIVND (reference sequence). Losses at the gene ends were 3 bases for V and 3 bases for J; bases not matched to a gene: 3. This CDR3 spans 14 amino acids. CDR3 amino acids: CASSISGGEETQYF. For the CDR3, the DNA is TGTGCCAGTAGTATTTCAGGGGGCGAAGAGACCCAGTACTTC.

V and J are TRBV10-3 and TRBJ1-5; 7 bases match TRBD1. The CDR3 spans 15 residues. Germline loops: CDR1 ENHRY, CDR2 SYGVKD. The trim removed 11 bases at V and 0 bases at J, leaving 10 bases unmatched. The CDR3 DNA sequence: TGTGCCTCTCAACGGGACAGAAATAGCAATCAGCCCCAGCATTTT. Translated, it gives CASQRDRNSNQPQHF.

DNA for the CDR3: TGTGCCAGCAGCCAAGATTTCGGGGCCATGAACACTGAAGCTTTCTTT. Its translation is CASSQDFGAMNTEAFF. The chain employs TRBV14 and TRBJ1-1, with D tentatively TRBD1 (5 bases). The CDR3 spans 16 residues. From germline, CDR1 is SGHDN and CDR2 FVKESK. Deletions cut 0 bases from V and 0 bases from J, with 11 bases between.

The V gene is TRBV11-2, the J gene TRBJ2-1; D gene uncertain. The germline V gene has CDR1 SGHAT and CDR2 FQNNGV. Deletions cut 6 bases from V and 0 bases from J, with 18 bases between. This CDR3 has 17 residues. CDR3 region: CASRSGRAAGSYNEQFF. CDR3 DNA sequence: TGTGCCAGCAGATCTGGTAGGGCAGCTGGCTCCTACAATGAGCAGTTCTTC.

The V gene is TRBV3-1 (or the pseudogene TRBV3-2), the J gene TRBJ1-1, with 8 positions matching TRBD1. The CDR3 spans 19 residues. With 1 base clipped from V and 2 bases from J, the junction kept 15 bases outside the gene matches. Looked up from germline, CDR1 is LGHDT and CDR2 is YNNKEL (reference sequence). The CDR3 is CASSQVITQPGQVNTEAFF. DNA of the CDR3: TGTGCCAGCAGCCAAGTGATCACCCAACCGGGACAGGTAAACACTGAAGCTTTCTTT.

This rearrangement joins TRBV6-5 to TRBJ2-7; possibly TRBD2 for D (5 bases). Germline values: CDR1 MNHEY, CDR2 SVGAGI. V was shortened by 4 bases and J by 4 bases, with 20 bases between the two germline ends. This CDR3 has 16 amino acids. The CDR3 DNA reads as TGTGCCAGCAGTTCCACAGTACTTGTCAGAGGGTACGAGCAGTACTTC. Amino acid sequence: CASSSTVLVRGYEQYF.

The chain links TRBV11-2 to TRBJ2-1; TRBD1 matches at 8 bases. The junction had 11 bases not matched to a gene; V was cut back by 5 bases and J by 5 bases. This CDR3 has 16 residues. The germline gives CDR1 SGHAT, CDR2 FQNNGV. This CDR3 is CASSRVTGGSHNEQFF. Written as DNA, the CDR3 is TGTGCCAGCAGCCGGGTAACAGGGGGATCCCACAATGAGCAGTTCTTC. The complete variable domain, with remaining parts taken from reference TRBV11-2 and TRBJ2-1, reads EAGVAQSPRYKIIEKRQSVAFWCNPISGHATLYWYQQILGQGPKLLIQFQNNGVVDDSQLPKDRFSAERLKGVDSTLKIQPAKLEDSAVYLCASSRVTGGSHNEQFFGPGTRLTVL.

The chain recombines TRBV28 with TRBJ2-7, with TRBD1 identical over 10 bases. V was clipped by 10 bases and J by 2 bases; unmatched bases: 23. The CDR3 runs 19 residues. Germline values: CDR1 MDHEN, CDR2 SYDVKM. The CDR3 protein is CATTGPGDRGLSGAYEQYF. The CDR3 DNA reads as TGTGCCACCACAGGCCCAGGGGACAGGGGCTTATCAGGAGCCTACGAGCAGTACTTC.

The chain employs TRBV28 and TRBJ1-1; 7 bases map to TRBD1. This CDR3 contains 13 residues. V shed 5 bases, J shed 4 bases, and the junction held 4 bases outside the gene matches. The germline V gene encodes CDR1 MDHEN and CDR2 SYDVKM. CDR3 DNA: TGTGCCAGCAGTAACAGGGGAGCCACTGAAGCTTTCTTT. Amino acid sequence: CASSNRGATEAFF.

The chain couples TRBV6-5 to TRBJ1-1, with a tentative D call TRBD1 (5 bases). The germline V gene encodes CDR1 MNHEY and CDR2 SVGAGI. V gave up 8 bases and J gave up 4 bases, with 14 bases separating them. The CDR3 is made up of 13 amino acids. The CDR3 DNA reads TGTGCCAGCCGGCAGGGACTGGGCACTGAAGCTTTCTTT. Its protein is CASRQGLGTEAFF.

The gene calls are TRBV29-1 and TRBJ2-3; 7 bases line up with TRBD1. The CDR3 extends over 13 amino acids. Germline lookup yields CDR1 SQVTM and CDR2 ANQGSEA. Trimming took 5 bases from V and 2 from J; bases not matched to a gene: 4. CDR3 in DNA: TGCAGCGTTACAGGGGTTGACACAGATACGCAGTATTTT. It specifies CSVTGVDTDTQYF.

The CDR3 loop reads CASRWTGSSGNTIYF. The CDR3 coding sequence is TGTGCCAGCAGATGGACAGGGAGCTCTGGAAACACCATATATTTT. V usage is TRBV6-5 and J usage is TRBJ1-3; TRBD1 agrees at 8 bases. The CDR3 length is 15 residues. Losses at the gene ends were 6 bases for V and 0 bases for J; bases not matched to a gene: 4. The germline V gene encodes CDR1 MNHEY and CDR2 SVGAGI.

The chain combines TRBV2 with TRBJ1-5; 8 bases align to TRBD1. The CDR3 extends over 14 amino acids. CDR1 and CDR2 from the germline V gene are SNHLY and FYNNEI. Trimming cost V 6 bases and J 8 bases; bases outside gene matches: 9. This chain's CDR3 is CASSPLGQGEPQHF. In DNA, the CDR3 is TGTGCCAGCAGCCCTCTTGGACAGGGCGAGCCCCAGCATTTT.

The chain has TRBV9 and TRBJ2-7; no firm D call. CDR1 and CDR2 from the germline V gene are SGDLS and YYNGEE. This CDR3 region has 16 residues. Trimming left V 2 bases short and J 5 bases short, with 20 bases between. CDR3 protein: CASSVRADVAPNEQYF. Written as DNA, the CDR3 is TGTGCCAGCAGCGTTCGTGCGGACGTGGCTCCTAACGAGCAGTACTTC.

This clone has more than one count but fewer than ten. The rearrangement links TRBV27 to TRBJ2-7; TRBD1 aligns across 9 bases. Germline V gene data show CDR1 as MNHEY and CDR2 as SMNVEV (reference sequence). There are 13 residues in the CDR3. The V segment lost 7 bases and the J segment 6 bases; nucleotides outside the gene matches: 7. CDR3 nucleotides: TGTGCCAGCACCGACCGGGACAGGGCCGAGCAGTACTTC. Its protein product is CASTDRDRAEQYF.

The chain has TRBV9 and TRBJ2-3; D is unresolved. Germline assignment: CDR1 SGDLS and CDR2 YYNGEE. The CDR3 contains 12 residues. V was clipped by 3 bases and J by 5 bases, with 7 bases between them. DNA of the CDR3: TGTGCCAGCAGCGGGCCCCTAGATACGCAGTATTTT. It codes for CASSGPLDTQYF.

The gene calls are TRBV6-1 and TRBJ2-7; D gene unclear. V was pared by 2 bases and J by 0 bases, with 11 bases between. The CDR3 is made up of 15 amino acids. Germline V gene lookup returns CDR1 MNHNS and CDR2 SASEGT. Here the CDR3 DNA reads TGTGCCAGCAGTGAACTAGGGCCTTTCTCCTACGAGCAGTACTTC. It codes for CASSELGPFSYEQYF.

The V call is TRBV7-9, the J call TRBJ2-5, with 11 positions matching TRBD1. J gave up 2 bases and V 4 bases, and 9 bases lay outside the gene matches. Germline V gene sequence: CDR1 SEHNR, CDR2 FQNEAQ (reference sequence). This CDR3 is built from 17 residues. CDR3 sequence: CASSSSGTGGPQETQYF. CDR3 DNA sequence: TGTGCCAGCAGCTCGAGCGGGACAGGGGGGCCACAAGAGACCCAGTACTTC. Filled out from reference TRBV7-9 and TRBJ2-5, the complete variable domain reads DTGVSQNPRHKITKRGQNVTFRCDPISEHNRLYWYRQTLGQGPEFLTYFQNEAQLEKSRLLSDRFSAERPKGSFSTLEIQRTEQGDSAMYLCASSSSGTGGPQETQYFGPGTRLLVL.

The gene calls are TRBV18 and TRBJ1-5; maybe TRBD1 (5 bases). Germline V CDR1 and CDR2: KGHSH, LQKENI. The CDR3 is made up of 14 amino acids. Trimming shortened V by 3 bases and J by 7 bases, and 13 bases separated the two germline ends. CDR3 DNA sequence: TGTGCCAGCTCACCGGGCGGGGGTGGACAGCCCCAGCATTTT. Residues: CASSPGGGGQPQHF.

This clone was counted ten times or more. This chain joins TRBV5-4 and TRBJ2-5, with a tentative D call TRBD2 (5 bases). CDR1 and CDR2 from the germline V gene are SGHNT and YYREEE (reference sequence). The CDR3 has 14 amino acids. The germline V and J ends were trimmed by 4 bases and 5 bases, with 15 bases remaining between them. CDR3 nucleotides: TGTGCCAGCAGCCTGGCTAGCCTTGCGGAGACCCAGTACTTC. It translates to CASSLASLAETQYF.

The gene calls are TRBV28 and TRBJ1-1; no definite D call. This CDR3 contains 13 residues. Germline values: CDR1 MDHEN, CDR2 SYDVKM. Trimming shortened V by 6 bases and J by 0 bases, and 8 bases separated the two germline ends. The CDR3 spells CASRGSLNTEAFF. In DNA form, the CDR3 reads TGTGCCAGCAGGGGGTCCCTGAACACTGAAGCTTTCTTT.

The rearrangement joins TRBV5-4 to TRBJ2-1; D unclear. CDR3 length: 15 residues. V was clipped by 4 bases and J by 4 bases, with 15 bases between them. Germline lookup yields CDR1 SGHNT and CDR2 YYREEE (reference sequence). The CDR3 is CASSPDGGAYNEQFF. For the CDR3, the DNA is TGTGCCAGCAGCCCGGACGGCGGTGCGTACAATGAGCAGTTCTTC.

The gene calls are TRBV6-5 and TRBJ2-2, with 8 bases lining up with TRBD1. Per the germline V gene, CDR1 is MNHEY and CDR2 is SVGAGI. The CDR3 runs to 15 residues. Trimming removed 6 bases from V and 6 bases from J; junction bases left unmatched: 9. The CDR3 region has the DNA TGTGCCAGCAGAAACACAGGGGGAAGCGCCGGGGAGCTGTTTTTT. It encodes CASRNTGGSAGELFF.

V and J are TRBV19 and TRBJ2-7, with 9 bases fitting TRBD2. CDR3 length: 15 amino acids. With V trimmed by 4 bases and J by 2 bases, 6 bases remained unmatched. Germline V gene lookup returns CDR1 LNHDA and CDR2 SQIVND (reference sequence). Here the CDR3 reads CASSTLAGVAYEQYF. CDR3 in DNA: TGTGCCAGTAGTACCTTAGCGGGAGTCGCCTACGAGCAGTACTTC. The whole variable domain, remainder taken from reference TRBV19 and TRBJ2-7, is DGGITQSPKYLFRKEGQNVTLSCEQNLNHDAMYWYRQDPGQGLRLIYYSQIVNDFQKGDIAEGYSVSREKKESFPLTVTSAQKNPTAFYLCASSTLAGVAYEQYFGPGTRLTVT.

The chain is built from TRBV29-1 and TRBJ1-3; perhaps TRBD1 as D (5 bases). V was cut by 6 bases and J by 0 bases, with 12 bases left in between. The CDR3 runs 14 residues. CDR1 SQVTM and CDR2 ANQGSEA come from the germline V gene. The CDR3 nucleotides read TGCAGCGTCGGGGGGGGACTCTCTGGAAACACCATATATTTT. This sequence encodes CSVGGGLSGNTIYF.

This sequence joins TRBV9 and TRBJ1-5, with D possibly TRBD1 on 5 matching bases. V was pared by 7 bases and J by 5 bases, with 13 bases between. This CDR3 contains 13 residues. Per germline, CDR1 SGDLS and CDR2 YYNGEE. CDR3 amino acids: CASGAGRDQPQHF. The DNA of the CDR3 is TGTGCCAGCGGGGCAGGGAGGGATCAGCCCCAGCATTTT.

The chain carries TRBV4-3 and TRBJ2-3; 7 bases fit TRBD1. The CDR3 consists of 15 residues. J gave up 6 bases and V 1 base, and 7 bases lay outside the gene matches. Germline CDR1 and CDR2: LGHNA and YSLEER. In DNA form, the CDR3 reads TGCGCCAGCAGCCAAGCCAGACAGGGTCCGGATACGCAGTATTTT. Translated, it gives CASSQARQGPDTQYF.